The 4 T cell receptor beta chains presented below share a single source sample, sequenced in a study of somatic mutations in cytotoxic T cells in rheumatoid arthritis. Clones were read by immunoSEQ multiplex PCR, and TCRdb kept only the in-frame ones, dropping some. This sample has approximately 20,000 clones, with over 75% found just once. Material: CD8+ T cells sorted from blood. All receptors come from a woman aged 45-59 years in good health.

The V gene is TRBV29-1, the J gene TRBJ2-7; maybe TRBD2 (6 bases). The germline V and J ends were trimmed by 1 base and 3 bases, with 10 bases remaining between them. Germline CDR1 reads SQVTM; CDR2 reads ANQGSEA. This CDR3 is 13 amino acids long. This CDR3 is CSVEAGEFYEQYF. For the CDR3, the DNA is TGCAGCGTTGAAGCGGGAGAATTCTACGAGCAGTACTTC.

J is TRBJ1-2 and V is TRBV7-2; D might be TRBD1 (5 bases). Germline V gene sequence: CDR1 SGHTA, CDR2 FQGNSA. The CDR3 is 18 amino acids. Trimming took off 0 bases at V and 2 bases at J, with 19 bases between the two ends. The CDR3 region has the DNA TGTGCCAGCAGCTTAGCGCTTTCAGGGATGGTTCGAAACTATGGCTACACCTTC. This codes for CASSLALSGMVRNYGYTF. Looking up the rest from reference TRBV7-2 and TRBJ1-2 gives the full variable domain: GAGVSQSPSNKVTEKGKDVELRCDPISGHTALYWYRQSLGQGLEFLIYFQGNSAPDKSGLPSDRFSAERTGGSVSTLTIQRTQQEDSAVYLCASSLALSGMVRNYGYTFGSGTRLTVV.

The V call is TRBV18, the J call TRBJ2-2; no clear D. Trimming removed 0 bases at V and 4 bases at J, with 9 bases between. This CDR3 spans 15 amino acids. Germline V gives CDR1 KGHSH, CDR2 LQKENI. CDR3 region: CASSPPQTPTGELFF. In nucleotides, the CDR3 is TGTGCCAGCTCACCACCCCAGACACCCACCGGGGAGCTGTTTTTT.

The J gene is TRBJ2-1, the V gene TRBV9, with TRBD2 identical over 11 bases. Germline trimming cut 0 bases from V and 2 bases from J; bases unmatched to any gene: 1. Germline V gene lookup returns CDR1 SGDLS and CDR2 YYNGEE. The length of the CDR3 is 16 residues. CDR3 nucleotides: TGTGCCAGCAGCGTAGTAGCGGGGGGGACCTACAATGAGCAGTTCTTC. Its protein product is CASSVVAGGTYNEQFF. The full variable domain, rest sourced from reference TRBV9 and TRBJ2-1, is DSGVTQTPKHLITATGQRVTLRCSPRSGDLSVYWYQQSLDQGLQFLIQYYNGEERAKGNILERFSAQQFPDLHSELNLSSLELGDSALYFCASSVVAGGTYNEQFFGPGTRLTVL.